One and the same sample provided the 7 T cell receptor beta chains below, sequenced in a study of cytomegalovirus exposure and HLA in healthy donors listed by TCRdb under 2017. The receptor library was made with the immunoSEQ multiplex PCR assay. The multiplex PCR relied on a mix of 60 forward primers for TCR Vbeta segments and 13 reverse primers for TCR Jbeta segments. This immuneACCESS table, as held by TCRdb, lists in-frame sequences with V and J called but not all clones. Of the missing ones, under half trace to an unresolved V gene in checked studies; the others have no known cause. Counted in this sample were around 200,000 clones; almost 85% of them appeared once. The biggest ten clones account for more than 0.5% of the sample. The sequencing input was PBMCs. The receptors originated from a woman aged 40 to 55 in good health and CMV-seronegative.

The chain employs TRBV6-5 and TRBJ2-7, with 7 bases aligning to TRBD2. The germline V gene encodes CDR1 MNHEY and CDR2 SVGAGI. This CDR3 has 15 amino acids. J lost 4 bases, V lost 4 bases, and 10 bases had no gene match. CDR3 loop: CASSSLGGRVYEQYF. In nucleotides, the CDR3 is TGTGCCAGCAGTTCGCTGGGAGGGCGGGTATACGAGCAGTACTTC.

The chain employs TRBV6-5 and TRBJ2-5, with 8 bases aligning to TRBD2. The CDR3 has 15 residues. The trim removed 0 bases at V and 9 bases at J, leaving 9 bases unmatched. Looked up from germline, CDR1 is MNHEY and CDR2 is SVGAGI. The CDR3 DNA is TGTGCCAGCAGTTACTCGTCGGGGGGGCCTTTCGCCCAGTACTTC. It translates to CASSYSSGGPFAQYF.

V usage is TRBV20-1 and J usage is TRBJ1-2; maybe TRBD1 (6 bases). CDR3 length: 11 residues. Germline V gene lookup returns CDR1 DFQATT and CDR2 SNEGSKA (reference sequence). The V gene lost 5 bases and the J gene lost 8 bases, with 12 bases spanning the gap. In DNA form, the CDR3 reads TGCAGTGCTCCAAACAGGGAGGGCTACACCTTC. Its protein is CSAPNREGYTF.

This clone came up many times. The chain combines TRBV2 with TRBJ1-5; the match to TRBD1 covers 7 bases. The CDR3 is made up of 14 amino acids. Germline loops: CDR1 SNHLY, CDR2 FYNNEI. The V segment lost 6 bases and the J segment 1 base; nucleotides outside the gene matches: 3. For the CDR3, the DNA is TGTGCCAGCAGACAGGGGAGGAGCAATCAGCCCCAGCATTTT. Protein: CASRQGRSNQPQHF. Full variable domain (remainder filled in from reference TRBV2 and TRBJ1-5): EPEVTQTPSHQVTQMGQEVILRCVPISNHLYFYWYRQILGQKVEFLVSFYNNEISEKSEIFDDQFSVERPDGSNFTLKIRSTKLEDSAMYFCASRQGRSNQPQHFGDGTRLSIL.

The chain combines TRBV13 with TRBJ1-1; D may be TRBD1 (5 bases). V shed 5 bases and J shed 2 bases, with 12 bases lying between them. CDR1 and CDR2 (germline): PRHDT, FYEKMQ (reference sequence). The CDR3 has 14 residues. CDR3 bases: TGTGCCAGCAGCCCAGCAAGGGGTAACACTGAAGCTTTCTTT. Translation: CASSPARGNTEAFF.

The V gene is TRBV28, the J gene TRBJ2-3, with 8 bases lining up with TRBD1. Germline assignment: CDR1 MDHEN and CDR2 SYDVKM. V shed 8 bases, J shed 3 bases, and the junction held 4 bases outside the gene matches. This CDR3 is 13 amino acids long. CDR3 DNA sequence: TGTGCCAGCGCACGACAGGGGACAGATACGCAGTATTTT. It yields the protein CASARQGTDTQYF.

This chain joins TRBV19 and TRBJ2-1; 7 bases fit TRBD1. V dropped 5 bases and J dropped 9; count of bases not matched to a gene: 7. The CDR3 extends over 13 amino acids. CDR1 is LNHDA, CDR2 SQIVND, per germline (reference sequence). This chain's CDR3 is CASSVDRVSEQFF. The CDR3 DNA reads TGTGCCAGTAGTGTCGACAGGGTGAGTGAGCAGTTCTTC.